A selection of T cell receptor beta chains follows, all from one sample in a study of blood T cell repertoires in COVID-19. Clones were read by immunoSEQ multiplex PCR, and TCRdb kept only the in-frame ones, dropping some. The sample contains more than 85,000 clones, almost 80% of which appear only once. The source material was peripheral blood. These receptors all come from a woman older than 75 with active or convalescent COVID-19. The CDR3 runs from the conserved cysteine through the conserved F or W. D genes are given only for firm matches. Size is stated for part of the rows, as once, few or many counts, or as a class when the clone is expanded.

j_gene,abundance,d_gene,v_gene,CDR3aa,CDR3nt
TRBJ2-7,NA,NA,TRBV4-2,CASSQAPGYEQYF,TGTGCCAGCAGCCAAGCCCCAGGCTACGAGCAGTACTTC
TRBJ1-1,NA,TRBD1,TRBV29-1,CSVDPQGPGTEAFF,TGCAGCGTTGACCCACAGGGGCCGGGCACTGAAGCTTTCTTT
TRBJ2-7,NA,NA,TRBV3-1/TRBV3-2,CASSQGRGAYEQYF,TGTGCCAGCAGCCAAGGCAGGGGTGCCTACGAGCAGTACTTC
TRBJ1-5,NA,NA,TRBV10-3,CAISESRGTGQPQHF,TGTGCCATCAGTGAGTCTCGCGGGACGGGGCAGCCCCAGCATTTT
TRBJ1-4,NA,NA,TRBV5-5,CASSQPLVRYFYCEKLFF,TGTGCCAGCAGCCAGCCGCTTGTCAGGTATTTTTATTGCGAAAAACTGTTTTTT
TRBJ2-7,few,NA,TRBV7-3,CASSLYGSYEQYF,TGTGCCAGCAGCTTATACGGGTCCTACGAGCAGTACTTC
TRBJ2-3,NA,TRBD1,TRBV29-1,CSAAPGQSTDTQYF,TGCAGCGCGGCCCCGGGACAGAGCACAGATACGCAGTATTTT
TRBJ2-7,NA,TRBD1,TRBV7-2,CASSSGTGPYEQYF,TGTGCCAGCAGCTCCGGGACAGGGCCCTACGAGCAGTACTTC
TRBJ1-2,NA,NA,TRBV6-4,CASSDNIGYTF,TGTGCCAGCAGTGATAACATAGGCTACACCTTC
TRBJ1-2,once,NA,TRBV5-1,CASSLAGNYGYTF,TGCGCCAGCAGCTTGGCGGGGAACTATGGCTACACCTTC
TRBJ2-2,NA,NA,TRBV18,CASSPSVPTANTGELFF,TGTGCCAGCTCACCATCGGTCCCGACAGCGAACACCGGGGAGCTGTTTTTT
TRBJ2-3,few,TRBD1,TRBV18,CASSRGTGGIDTQYF,TGTGCCAGCTCACGAGGGACAGGGGGAATTGATACGCAGTATTTT
TRBJ1-3,NA,TRBD1,TRBV7-9,CASSPWGQGAAGNTIYF,TGTGCCAGCAGCCCGTGGGGACAGGGGGCGGCTGGAAACACCATATATTTT
TRBJ2-2,NA,NA,TRBV7-9,CASSLRLEDTGELFF,TGTGCCAGCAGCTTAAGGCTAGAGGACACCGGGGAGCTGTTTTTT
TRBJ1-2,NA,TRBD1,TRBV7-8,CASSPGQPNYGYTF,TGTGCCAGCAGCCCGGGACAGCCTAACTATGGCTACACCTTC
TRBJ1-2,NA,NA,TRBV7-9,CASSRRVNYGYTF,TGTGCCAGCAGCCGCAGGGTTAACTATGGCTACACCTTC
TRBJ1-6,NA,TRBD1,TRBV18,CASSRDRVGSPLHF,TGTGCCAGCTCAAGGGACAGGGTTGGTTCACCCCTCCACTTT
TRBJ2-7,NA,NA,TRBV29-1,CSVRGLSYEQYF,TGCAGCGTTAGGGGTCTGTCCTACGAGCAGTACTTC
TRBJ2-1,NA,TRBD2,TRBV7-9,CATSTSGSYNEQFF,TGTGCCACCTCGACTAGCGGGAGCTACAATGAGCAGTTCTTC
TRBJ2-5,NA,NA,TRBV4-1,CASSQARLVETQYF,TGCGCCAGCAGCCAAGCGAGACTAGTAGAGACCCAGTACTTC
TRBJ2-7,once,TRBD1,TRBV19,CASSPSDRVAYEQYF,TGTGCCAGTAGTCCGTCCGACAGGGTGGCCTACGAGCAGTACTTC
TRBJ1-1,once,TRBD1,TRBV10-2,CASITGVGTEAFF,TGCGCCAGCATCACAGGGGTTGGCACTGAAGCTTTCTTT
TRBJ2-2,NA,TRBD2,TRBV2,CASSELAGVPGELFF,TGTGCCAGCAGTGAGCTAGCGGGAGTACCCGGGGAGCTGTTTTTT
TRBJ2-2,NA,TRBD1,TRBV29-1,CSVGTGETGELFF,TGCAGCGTTGGAACAGGGGAGACCGGGGAGCTGTTTTTT
TRBJ2-7,NA,TRBD2,TRBV5-6,CASSLGGLVEDYEQYF,TGTGCCAGCAGCTTGGGGGGACTAGTTGAGGACTACGAGCAGTACTTC